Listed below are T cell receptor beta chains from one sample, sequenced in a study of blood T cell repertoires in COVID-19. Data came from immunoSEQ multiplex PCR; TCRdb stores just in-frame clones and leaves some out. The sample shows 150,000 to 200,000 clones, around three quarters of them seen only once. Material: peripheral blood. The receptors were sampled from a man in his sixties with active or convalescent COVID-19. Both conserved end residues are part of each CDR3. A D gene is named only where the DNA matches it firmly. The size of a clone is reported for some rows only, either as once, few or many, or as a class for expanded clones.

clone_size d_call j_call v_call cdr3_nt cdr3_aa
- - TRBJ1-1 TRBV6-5 TGTGCCAGCAGTCCGCGGGGGGGTGAAGCTTTCTTT CASSPRGGEAFF
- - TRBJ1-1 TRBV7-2 TGTGCCAGCAGCTTACTCCCAGGGAACACTGAAGCTTTCTTT CASSLLPGNTEAFF
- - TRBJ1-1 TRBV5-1 TGCGCCAGCAGCTTGTGGGGCGACCCTACTGAAGCTTTCTTT CASSLWGDPTEAFF
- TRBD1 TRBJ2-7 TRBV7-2 TGTGCCAGCAGCTTACCGTCCGGGACAGTTTCCAACGAGCAGTACTTC CASSLPSGTVSNEQYF
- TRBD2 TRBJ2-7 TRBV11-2 TGTGCCAGCAGACGGGCGGGAGGAGGAGCCGAGCAGTACTTC CASRRAGGGAEQYF
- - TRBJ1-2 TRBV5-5 TGTGCCAGCAGCTTGTATGGGGGGACTAACTATGGCTACACCTTC CASSLYGGTNYGYTF
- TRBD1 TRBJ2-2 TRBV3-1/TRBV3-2 TGTGCCAGCAGCCAAGATAACAGGGGGTACACCGGGGAGCTGTTTTTT CASSQDNRGYTGELFF
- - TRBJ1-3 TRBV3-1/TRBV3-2 TGTGCCAGCAGCCAAAGGGGAACACTTTCTGGAAACACCATATATTTT CASSQRGTLSGNTIYF
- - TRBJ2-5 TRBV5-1 TGCGCCAGCAGCCTCGGACAGTTTCAAGAGACCCAGTACTTC CASSLGQFQETQYF
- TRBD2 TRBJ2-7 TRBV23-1 TGCGCCAGCAGCCCGTCGGCTAGCGGCCCCTACGAGCAGTACTTC CASSPSASGPYEQYF
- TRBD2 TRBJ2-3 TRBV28 TGTGCCAGCAGTGTCAGGACCGGGAGGGGAGCAGATACGCAGTATTTT CASSVRTGRGADTQYF
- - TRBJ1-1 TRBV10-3 TGTGCCATCAGTGAAGGGGAAGAAGCTTTCTTT CAISEGEEAFF
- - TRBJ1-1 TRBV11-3 TGTGCCAGCAGCTCCCAGGGAGGTGACACTGAAGCTTTCTTT CASSSQGGDTEAFF
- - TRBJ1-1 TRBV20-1 TGCAGTGCTAGTGGCGTTAACACTGAAGCTTTCTTT CSASGVNTEAFF
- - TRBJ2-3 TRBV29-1 TGCAGCGTACCGAGGGTAGATACGCAGTATTTT CSVPRVDTQYF
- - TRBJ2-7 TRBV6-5 TGTGCCAGCAGAAGGACGGGGGCCTACGAGCAGTACTTC CASRRTGAYEQYF
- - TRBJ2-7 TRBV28 TGTGCCAGCAGTTTCGCTAGCGTTTCCGCCTACGAGCAGTACTTC CASSFASVSAYEQYF
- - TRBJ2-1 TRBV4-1 TGCGCCAGCAGCCAAGACCCCGGGGCCTACAATGAGCAGTTCTTC CASSQDPGAYNEQFF
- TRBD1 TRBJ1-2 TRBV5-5 TGTGCCAGCAGCCTCACCGACAGGGGACATGGCTACACCTTC CASSLTDRGHGYTF
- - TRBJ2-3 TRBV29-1 TGCAGCGTTGAGTCGGGGTTCACAGATACGCAGTATTTT CSVESGFTDTQYF
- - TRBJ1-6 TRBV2 TGTGCCAGCAGTGTGCGGGGGGAATCACCCCTCCACTTT CASSVRGESPLHF
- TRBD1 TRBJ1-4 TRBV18 TGTGCCAGCTCACCACCGGGACAGAATGAAAAACTGTTTTTT CASSPPGQNEKLFF
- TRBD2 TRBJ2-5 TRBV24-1 TGTGCCACCAGTGACCCCGGGGGGGTACAAGAGACCCAGTACTTC CATSDPGGVQETQYF
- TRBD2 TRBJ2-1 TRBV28 TGTGCCAGCAGAGATACTAGCGCGAGCTCCTACAATGAGCAGTTCTTC CASRDTSASSYNEQFF
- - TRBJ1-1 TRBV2 TGTGCCAGCACCCAATCCCGGGGGGGGAACACTGAAGCTTTCTTT CASTQSRGGNTEAFF
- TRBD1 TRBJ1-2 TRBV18 TGTGCCAGCTCACCTAACCGGGACAGCTATGGCTACACCTTC CASSPNRDSYGYTF
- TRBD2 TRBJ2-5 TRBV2 TGTGCCAGCAGACTCACTAGCGGGAGATCCCAAGAGACCCAGTACTTC CASRLTSGRSQETQYF
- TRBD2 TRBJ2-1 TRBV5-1 TGCGCCAGCAGCCTCCTAGCGGGCTACAATGAGCAGTTCTTC CASSLLAGYNEQFF
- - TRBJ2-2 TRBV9 TGTGCCAGCAGCCCCCTCGGTCGCGAAACCGGGGAGCTGTTTTTT CASSPLGRETGELFF
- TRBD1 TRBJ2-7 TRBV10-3 TGTGCCATCAGTGGGGGACAGGGGGCGGACGAGCAGTACTTC CAISGGQGADEQYF
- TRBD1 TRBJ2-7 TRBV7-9 TGTGCCAGCAGCTTTTACGACAGGGGTACCTACGAGCAGTACTTC CASSFYDRGTYEQYF
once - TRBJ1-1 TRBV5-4 TGTGCCAGCAGCAATACAGTGAACACTGAAGCTTTCTTT CASSNTVNTEAFF
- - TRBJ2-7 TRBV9 TGTGCCAGCAGCTTAACGGGGGACTCGAGCTCCTACGAGCAGTACTTC CASSLTGDSSSYEQYF
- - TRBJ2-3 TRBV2 TGTGCCAGCACCCAGGGTAGAAGTCCAGATACGCAGTATTTT CASTQGRSPDTQYF
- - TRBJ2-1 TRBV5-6 TGTGCCAGCAGCTTGGAACTAAGGGGCAATGAGCAGTTCTTC CASSLELRGNEQFF
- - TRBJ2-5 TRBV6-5 TGTGCCAGCAGTTACGAGGGGGTAGGCCAAGAGACCCAGTACTTC CASSYEGVGQETQYF